The T cell receptor (beta chain) described here comes from a study of T cell responses to AZD1222 COVID-19 vaccine. The study's findings and limits: Repertoires were obtained only post-peak T cell response.

V dropped 7 bases and J dropped 1 base, with 8 bases sitting between them. CDR1 LNHNV and CDR2 YYDKDF come from the germline V gene (reference sequence). This CDR3 has 13 residues. To note about this clone: Its target is not known.

Produced via immunoSEQ multiplex PCR; TCRdb's table is partial and in-frame only. The data contain over 110,000 clones, about 90% of them singletons. This sequence joins TRBV15 and TRBJ1-3, with D possibly TRBD1 on 5 matching bases. The sample here was peripheral blood, taken 28 days after the second AZD1222 dose. This receptor was taken from an adult who received the AZD1222 COVID-19 vaccine. The CDR3 spells CATTRGSGNTIYF. In nucleotides, the CDR3 is TGTGCCACCACCCGGGGGTCTGGAAACACCATATATTTT.